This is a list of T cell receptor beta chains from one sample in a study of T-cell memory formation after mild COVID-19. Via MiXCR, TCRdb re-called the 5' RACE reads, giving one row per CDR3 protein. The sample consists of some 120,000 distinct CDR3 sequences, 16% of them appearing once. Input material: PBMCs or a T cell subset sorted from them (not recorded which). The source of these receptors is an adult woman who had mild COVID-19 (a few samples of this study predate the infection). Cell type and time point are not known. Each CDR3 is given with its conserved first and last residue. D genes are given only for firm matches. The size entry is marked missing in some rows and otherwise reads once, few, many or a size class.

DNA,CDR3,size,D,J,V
TGCAGTGCCACCCCACTAGCGGGGGGAGATGAGCAGTTCTTC,CSATPLAGGDEQFF,-,TRBD2,TRBJ2-1,TRBV20-1
TGCGCCAGCAGCTTGGTTGCGGGACCAAGAAACACAGATACGCAGTATTTT,CASSLVAGPRNTDTQYF,few,-,TRBJ2-3,TRBV5-1
TGTGCCAGCAGCTTATACCGGGGACCGGGACAGAGCACAGATACGCAGTATTTT,CASSLYRGPGQSTDTQYF,few,TRBD1,TRBJ2-3,TRBV7-6
TGTGCCAGCAGCTTAGAACGACCAGACAGACGGAACACTGAAGCTTTCTTT,CASSLERPDRRNTEAFF,-,-,TRBJ1-1,TRBV7-2
TGTGCCACCAGCAGAGGGGACAGGGGCTACAATCAGCCCCAGCATTTT,CATSRGDRGYNQPQHF,-,TRBD1,TRBJ1-5,TRBV15
TGTGCCAGCACCCCCGGGGGCCTATCCTACGAGCAGTACTTC,CASTPGGLSYEQYF,-,-,TRBJ2-7,TRBV5-6
TGCGCCAGCAGCCAAGACTACTTATCGAGAAATGGCTACACCTTC,CASSQDYLSRNGYTF,few,-,TRBJ1-2,TRBV4-1
TGTGCCAGCAGTGGACCCGACAGGGTTCAGCCCCAGCATTTT,CASSGPDRVQPQHF,-,TRBD1,TRBJ1-5,TRBV12-3/TRBV12-4
TGCAGTGCTAGAAGAGGGAACACTGAAGCTTTCTTT,CSARRGNTEAFF,few,-,TRBJ1-1,TRBV20-1
TGTGCCAGCTCACCAACTTTACAGGGGAACACTGAAGCTTTCTTT,CASSPTLQGNTEAFF,once,-,TRBJ1-1,TRBV18
TGTGCCAGCAGCTCGGGGCTACGAGAGCAGTACTTC,CASSSGLREQYF,-,-,TRBJ2-7,TRBV11-3
TGTGCCATCAGTGAGACCCCGCCTAGCGGGCAAGAGACCCAGTACTTC,CAISETPPSGQETQYF,-,TRBD2,TRBJ2-5,TRBV10-3
TGTGCCAGCAGCCGGGACGTTGGCTACACCTTC,CASSRDVGYTF,few,-,TRBJ1-2,TRBV2
TGTGCCAGCAGCCAAGCTAGGCTAGCCGCGACTTTTTCCTACGAGCAGTACTTC,CASSQARLAATFSYEQYF,-,-,TRBJ2-7,TRBV14
TGCGCCAGCAGCCAAGAGGCGGGACAGGCGATCTATGGCTACACCTTC,CASSQEAGQAIYGYTF,few,TRBD1,TRBJ1-2,TRBV4-1
TGCAGTGCTAGGACAGGGGGCCCCACTGAAGCTTTCTTT,CSARTGGPTEAFF,few,TRBD1,TRBJ1-1,TRBV20-1
TGTGCCAGCTTTATGGGCGGGGCGTCCGCCGGGGAGCTGTTTTTT,CASFMGGASAGELFF,few,-,TRBJ2-2,TRBV11-2
TGCGCCAGCAAGCTGGACAGTAACTATGGCTACACCTTC,CASKLDSNYGYTF,-,-,TRBJ1-2,TRBV5-1
TGTGCCAGCAGCACAGGGACTGGGCCAGGTCAGCCCCAGCATTTT,CASSTGTGPGQPQHF,-,-,TRBJ1-5,TRBV7-8
TGTGCCAGCAGCGTCCGCCCCGGGGCCGGCACTGAAGCTTTCTTT,CASSVRPGAGTEAFF,few,-,TRBJ1-1,TRBV9
TGTGCCAGCAGCCAGGATACCTCTGGGCGCGAGCAGTACTTC,CASSQDTSGREQYF,-,-,TRBJ2-7,TRBV5-6
TGCGCCAGCAGCTTGGACAACAGGGGCAATGAGCAGTTCTTC,CASSLDNRGNEQFF,-,TRBD1,TRBJ2-1,TRBV5-1
TGTGCCAGCAGCAGGGCTTTAGGCATTCAGTACTTC,CASSRALGIQYF,-,-,TRBJ2-4,TRBV21-1
TGTGCCAGCAGTCTACAGGGTGAGGGCTACAATGAGCAGTTCTTC,CASSLQGEGYNEQFF,-,-,TRBJ2-1,TRBV12-3/TRBV12-4
TGTGCCAGCACCATGACTAGCGGGGGGGCACTTGAGCAGTTCTTC,CASTMTSGGALEQFF,-,TRBD2,TRBJ2-1,TRBV6-2/TRBV6-3
TGTGCCAGCAGCGTAGTGGGGGGCCCCAAGAGGGCGTTATATTTT,CASSVVGGPKRALYF,-,-,TRBJ1-3,TRBV9
TGCGCCAGCAGCCGCGAAACAGCGGGGATGAGCACAGATACGCAGTATTTT,CASSRETAGMSTDTQYF,once,TRBD2,TRBJ2-3,TRBV5-1
TGTGCCAGCAGCTTAGCGACAGGGGCAGGTCAGCCCCAGCATTTT,CASSLATGAGQPQHF,few,TRBD1,TRBJ1-5,TRBV7-9
TGTGCCATCGCTGGGAATGAAAACTATGGCTACACCTTC,CAIAGNENYGYTF,-,-,TRBJ1-2,TRBV7-9
TGCAGTGCTAGGTATTTGAACACTGAAGCTTTCTTT,CSARYLNTEAFF,few,-,TRBJ1-1,TRBV20-1
TGCGCCAGCAGCTTGGCCCACCCCAACACAGATACGCAGTATTTT,CASSLAHPNTDTQYF,-,-,TRBJ2-3,TRBV5-1
TGTGCCAGCGGGCCCGGGAATCTGGCCAAAAACATTCAGTACTTC,CASGPGNLAKNIQYF,-,-,TRBJ2-4,TRBV6-5
TGTGCCAGCAGTTACTCAGGGGGCCGGGGGGATACGCAGTATTTT,CASSYSGGRGDTQYF,-,-,TRBJ2-3,TRBV6-6
TGTGCCAGCAGCCAAGATTCCGGGACAGGAAATGAAAAACTGTTTTTT,CASSQDSGTGNEKLFF,few,TRBD1,TRBJ1-4,TRBV4-2
TGTGCCAGCAGTTACTGGCGGGAGGGCCCCGGGGAGCTGTTTTTT,CASSYWREGPGELFF,-,TRBD2,TRBJ2-2,TRBV6-5
TGTGCCAGCAGTTTAGCCTTGGGGAATCAGCCCCAGCATTTT,CASSLALGNQPQHF,few,-,TRBJ1-5,TRBV6-2/TRBV6-3
TGTGCCAGCAGCTTCGAGGTGCCAGCGCCGGAGACCCAGTACTTC,CASSFEVPAPETQYF,many,-,TRBJ2-5,TRBV7-6
TGTGCCAGCAGCCGTAGCGGGACAAACACCGGGGAGCTGTTTTTT,CASSRSGTNTGELFF,many,TRBD2,TRBJ2-2,TRBV4-2
TGTGCCAGCAGTTACGAGGGACAGGGTGACGAGCAGTACTTC,CASSYEGQGDEQYF,-,TRBD1,TRBJ2-7,TRBV6-5
TGTGCCAGCAGTGAAGGATGGACAACCAATCAGCCCCAGCATTTT,CASSEGWTTNQPQHF,-,-,TRBJ1-5,TRBV6-5
TGTGCCAGCAGCTTAATTCCCACGTATGGCTACACCTTC,CASSLIPTYGYTF,-,-,TRBJ1-2,TRBV7-3
TGCGCCAGCAGCTTGGGGACAGCCAACACCGGGGAGCTGTTTTTT,CASSLGTANTGELFF,-,-,TRBJ2-2,TRBV5-1